The T cell receptor beta chain described here comes from a study of blood T cell repertoires in COVID-19. V was pared by 5 bases and J by 2 bases, with 8 bases of the junction left unmatched. This CDR3 is 16 amino acids long. Germline V lookup: CDR1 SGHNT, CDR2 YENEEA. Profiled with immunoSEQ multiplex PCR; TCRdb holds only in-frame clones, not every one. This table has 150,000 to 200,000 clones, around 80% appearing once. While infection was still active, Seattle patients were enrolled and then followed longitudinally. The TCR originated in a woman of 80 years or more with COVID-19, enrolled during active disease. V usage is TRBV11-3 and J usage is TRBJ2-4; 8 bases align to TRBD2. Sequencing was carried out using peripheral blood. The CDR3 sequence: CASSLWTSRTKNIQYF. The CDR3 DNA sequence: TGTGCCAGCAGCCTCTGGACTAGCAGGACCAAAAACATTCAGTACTTC.